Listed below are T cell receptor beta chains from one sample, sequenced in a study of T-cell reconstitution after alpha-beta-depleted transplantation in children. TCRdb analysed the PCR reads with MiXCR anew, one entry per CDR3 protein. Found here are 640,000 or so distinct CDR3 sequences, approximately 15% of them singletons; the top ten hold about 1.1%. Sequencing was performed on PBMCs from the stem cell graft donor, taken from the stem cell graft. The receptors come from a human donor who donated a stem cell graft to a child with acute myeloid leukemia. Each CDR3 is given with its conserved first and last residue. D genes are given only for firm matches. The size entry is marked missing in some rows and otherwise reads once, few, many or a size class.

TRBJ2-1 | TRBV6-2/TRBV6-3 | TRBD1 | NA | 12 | TGTGCCGGGGAGACAGGGACGAATGAGCAGTTCTTC | CAGETGTNEQFF
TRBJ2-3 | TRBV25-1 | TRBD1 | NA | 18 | TGTGCCAGCAGTGAATATAAGCCCCGGGACAGTGCCTCAGATACGCAGTATTTT | CASSEYKPRDSASDTQYF
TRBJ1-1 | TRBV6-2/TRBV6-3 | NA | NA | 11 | TGTGCCAGCAGTCATAACACTCAAGCTTTCTTT | CASSHNTQAFF
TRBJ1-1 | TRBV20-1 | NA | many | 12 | TGCAGTGCTAGCTTCCAGAACACTGAAGCTTTCTTT | CSASFQNTEAFF
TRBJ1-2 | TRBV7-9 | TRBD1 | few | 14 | TGTGCCAGCAGCTTCGCAGGGGGTTACTATGGCTACACCTTC | CASSFAGGYYGYTF
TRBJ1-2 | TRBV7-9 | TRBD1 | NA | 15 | TGTGCCAGCAGCGCATCACAGGGGGAGATAACCGGCTACACCTTC | CASSASQGEITGYTF
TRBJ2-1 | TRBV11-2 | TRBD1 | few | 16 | TGTGCCAGCAGCTTAGTACCGGGACAGGCGATGTATGAGCAGTTCTTC | CASSLVPGQAMYEQFF
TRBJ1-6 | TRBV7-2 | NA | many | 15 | TGTGCCAGCAGCTTAATGGGGGGTCCTAATTCACCCCTCCACTTT | CASSLMGGPNSPLHF
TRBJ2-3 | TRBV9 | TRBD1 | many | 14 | TGTGCCAGCGACGTCAAGGGGGCGGGAGATACGCAGTATTTT | CASDVKGAGDTQYF
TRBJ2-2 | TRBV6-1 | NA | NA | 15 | TGTGCCAGCAGTGCAAACCCTTCGATGTCCGGGGAGCTGTTTTTT | CASSANPSMSGELFF
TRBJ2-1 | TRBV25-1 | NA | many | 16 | TGTGCCAGCAGTGAATGGGACATAATCTCCTACAATGAGCAGTTCTTC | CASSEWDIISYNEQFF
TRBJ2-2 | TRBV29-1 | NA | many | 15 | TGCAGCGTCAGTCCGGGGGCGCTGAACACCGGGGAGCTGTTTTTT | CSVSPGALNTGELFF
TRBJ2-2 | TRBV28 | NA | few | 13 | TGTGCCAGCAGTTTCAGGGCTAACGGGGAGCTGTTTTTT | CASSFRANGELFF
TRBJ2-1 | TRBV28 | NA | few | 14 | TGTGCCAGCAGTCCAGTCGACCGGTCCAATGAGCAGTTCTTC | CASSPVDRSNEQFF
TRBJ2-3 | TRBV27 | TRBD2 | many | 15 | TGTGCCAGCAGTTTAGAGGCGGGGGAGGCAGATACGCAGTATTTT | CASSLEAGEADTQYF
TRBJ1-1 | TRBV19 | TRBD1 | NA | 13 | TGTGCCAGTAGTGACCCGAACAGGGGAACGTCTTTCTTT | CASSDPNRGTSFF
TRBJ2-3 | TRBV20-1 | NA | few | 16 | TGCAGTGCTAGGAACGCCTGGGACCCCAATGTGGATACGCAGTATTTT | CSARNAWDPNVDTQYF
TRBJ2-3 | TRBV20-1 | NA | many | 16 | TGCAGTGCTCAACTTAACCTGCCGGCTAGCACAGATACGCAGTATTTT | CSAQLNLPASTDTQYF
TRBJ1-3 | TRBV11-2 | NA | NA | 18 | TGTGCCAGCAGCTTAGAAGGGACACAGGGCTTCTCTGGAAACACCATATATTTT | CASSLEGTQGFSGNTIYF
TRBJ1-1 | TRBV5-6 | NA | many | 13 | TGTGCCAGCAGCTTTGTACAGAACACTGAAGCTTTCTTT | CASSFVQNTEAFF
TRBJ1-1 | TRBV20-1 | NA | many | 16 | TGCAGTGCCCGGCCCCCCCGCGCACGGGCCGGGGCTGAAGCTTTCTTT | CSARPPRARAGAEAFF
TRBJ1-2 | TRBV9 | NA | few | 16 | TGTGCCAGCAGCGCAAACAGGGATCCCTCCTCTTATGGCTACACCTTC | CASSANRDPSSYGYTF
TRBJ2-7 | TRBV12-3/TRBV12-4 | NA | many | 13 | TGTGCCAGCAGTTGGGGGCTGAACTACGAGCAGTACTTC | CASSWGLNYEQYF
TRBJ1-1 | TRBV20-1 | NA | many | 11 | TGCAGAGCACGGGGGAACACTGAAGCTTTCTTT | CRARGNTEAFF